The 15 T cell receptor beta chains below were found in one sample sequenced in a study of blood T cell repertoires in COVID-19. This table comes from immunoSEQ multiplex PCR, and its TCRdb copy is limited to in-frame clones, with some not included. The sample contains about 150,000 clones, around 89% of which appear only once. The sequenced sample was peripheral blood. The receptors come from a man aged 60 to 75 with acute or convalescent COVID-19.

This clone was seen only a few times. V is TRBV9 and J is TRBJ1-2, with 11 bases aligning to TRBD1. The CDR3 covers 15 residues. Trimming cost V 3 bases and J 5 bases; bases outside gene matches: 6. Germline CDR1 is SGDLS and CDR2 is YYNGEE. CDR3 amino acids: CASSAGQGAWYGYTF. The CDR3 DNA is TGTGCCAGCAGCGCCGGACAGGGGGCTTGGTATGGCTACACCTTC.

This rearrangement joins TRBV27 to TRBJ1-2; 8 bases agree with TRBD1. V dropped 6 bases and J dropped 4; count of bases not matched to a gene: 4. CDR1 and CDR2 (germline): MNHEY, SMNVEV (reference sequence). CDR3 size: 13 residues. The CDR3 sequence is CASSYRGVYGYTF. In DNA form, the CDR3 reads TGTGCCAGCAGCTACAGGGGGGTCTATGGCTACACCTTC.

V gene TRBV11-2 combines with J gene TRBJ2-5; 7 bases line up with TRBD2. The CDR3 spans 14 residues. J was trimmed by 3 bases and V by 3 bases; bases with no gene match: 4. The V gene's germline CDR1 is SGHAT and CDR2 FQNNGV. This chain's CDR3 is CASSFTAGEETQYF. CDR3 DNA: TGTGCCAGCAGCTTCACGGCGGGGGAAGAGACCCAGTACTTC.

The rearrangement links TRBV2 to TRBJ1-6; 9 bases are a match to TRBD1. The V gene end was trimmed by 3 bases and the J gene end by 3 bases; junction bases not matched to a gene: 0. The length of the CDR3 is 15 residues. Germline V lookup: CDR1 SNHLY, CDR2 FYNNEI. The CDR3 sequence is CASSETGGYNSPLHF. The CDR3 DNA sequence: TGTGCCAGCAGTGAGACAGGGGGCTATAATTCACCCCTCCACTTT.

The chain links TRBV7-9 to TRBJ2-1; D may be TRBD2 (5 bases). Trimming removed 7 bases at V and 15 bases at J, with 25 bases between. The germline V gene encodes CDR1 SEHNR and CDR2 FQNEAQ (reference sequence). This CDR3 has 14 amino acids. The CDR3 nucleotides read TGTGCCAGCACCCAGACCGGACGGGGAGTAGTTCTGTTCTTC. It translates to CASTQTGRGVVLFF.

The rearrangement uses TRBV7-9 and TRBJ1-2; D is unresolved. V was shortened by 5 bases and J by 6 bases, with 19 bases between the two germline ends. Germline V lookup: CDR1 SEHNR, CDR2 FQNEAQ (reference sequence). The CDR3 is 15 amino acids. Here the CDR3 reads CASSQSPGSLHGYTF. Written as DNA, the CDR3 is TGTGCCAGCAGCCAATCACCCGGGAGTCTGCATGGCTACACCTTC.

CDR3 loop: CAWSVPGGGNTIYF. For the CDR3, the DNA is TGTGCCTGGAGTGTACCGGGTGGTGGAAACACCATATATTTT. The chain recombines TRBV30 with TRBJ1-3; D not resolved. The V end was cut by 0 bases, the J end by 3 bases, with 9 bases between. This CDR3 contains 14 residues. Germline V gene lookup returns CDR1 GTSNPN and CDR2 SVGIG (reference sequence).

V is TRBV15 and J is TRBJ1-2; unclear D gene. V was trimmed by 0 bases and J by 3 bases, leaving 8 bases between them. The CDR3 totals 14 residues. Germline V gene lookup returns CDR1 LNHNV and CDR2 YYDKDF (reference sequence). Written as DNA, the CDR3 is TGTGCCACCAGCAGAGATCTAACGGACTATGGCTACACCTTC. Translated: CATSRDLTDYGYTF.

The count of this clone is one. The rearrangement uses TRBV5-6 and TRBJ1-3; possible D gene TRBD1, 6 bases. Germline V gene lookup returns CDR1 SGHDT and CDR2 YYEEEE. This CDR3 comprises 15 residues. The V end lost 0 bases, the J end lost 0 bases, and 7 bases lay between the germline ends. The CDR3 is CASSLEGGSGNTIYF. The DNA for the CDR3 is TGTGCCAGCAGCTTGGAAGGGGGCTCTGGAAACACCATATATTTT.

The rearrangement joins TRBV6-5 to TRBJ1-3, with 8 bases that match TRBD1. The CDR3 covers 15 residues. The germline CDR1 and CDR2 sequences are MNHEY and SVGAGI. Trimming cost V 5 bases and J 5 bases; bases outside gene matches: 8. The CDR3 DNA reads TGTGCCAGCAGTCCCTCGACAGGGGATAGAAACACCATATATTTT. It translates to CASSPSTGDRNTIYF.

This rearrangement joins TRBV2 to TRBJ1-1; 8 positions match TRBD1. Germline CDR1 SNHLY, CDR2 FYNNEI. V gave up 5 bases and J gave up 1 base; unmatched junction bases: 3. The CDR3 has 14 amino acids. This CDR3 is CASSQGAANTEAFF. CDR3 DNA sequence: TGTGCCAGCAGTCAGGGGGCAGCGAACACTGAAGCTTTCTTT.

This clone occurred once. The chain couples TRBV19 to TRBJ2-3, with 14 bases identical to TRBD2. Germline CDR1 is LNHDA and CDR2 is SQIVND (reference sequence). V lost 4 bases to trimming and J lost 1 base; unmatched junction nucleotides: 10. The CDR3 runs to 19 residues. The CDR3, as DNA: TGTGCCAGTAGTACTTTGGGACTAGCGGGGGTATCTGGCACAGATACGCAGTATTTT. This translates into CASSTLGLAGVSGTDTQYF.

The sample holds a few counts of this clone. The CDR3 nucleotides are TGTGCCAGCAGCCTCTACGGGGACAGGGACCCTCCCTACGAGCAGTACTTC. This codes for CASSLYGDRDPPYEQYF. The chain employs TRBV5-5 and TRBJ2-7; 9 nucleotides align to TRBD1. J was trimmed by 2 bases and V by 4 bases; bases with no gene match: 13. Looked up from germline, CDR1 is SGHKS and CDR2 is YYEKEE (reference sequence). CDR3 length equals 17 residues.

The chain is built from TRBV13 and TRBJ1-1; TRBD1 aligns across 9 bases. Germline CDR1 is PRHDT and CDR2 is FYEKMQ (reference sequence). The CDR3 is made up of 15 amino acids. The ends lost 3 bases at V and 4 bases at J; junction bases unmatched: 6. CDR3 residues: CASSFLTGGSTEAFF. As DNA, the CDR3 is TGTGCCAGCAGCTTTCTGACAGGGGGGTCCACTGAAGCTTTCTTT.

CDR3 nucleotides: TGTGCCAGCAGCGTAGACGGGACTTTCTATGGCTACACCTTC. Protein: CASSVDGTFYGYTF. V usage is TRBV9 and J usage is TRBJ1-2; TRBD1 is a possible D gene (5 bases). Trimming stripped 0 bases from V and 4 bases from J, with 10 bases between. Germline V gene data show CDR1 as SGDLS and CDR2 as YYNGEE. The CDR3 spans 14 residues.